The clone carrying this T cell receptor (beta chain) showed up just once. The antigen is undetermined. This entry belongs to a study of early T cells in non-severe SARS-CoV-2 infection. Study overall: Sequencing was performed on bulk RNA from unsorted whole blood, leaving chains unpaired. General study results and limits: Lookups in VDJdb leaned toward anti-spike CD8 responses and missed private and CD4 specificities.

Individual cDNA molecules were tagged with unique molecular identifiers. A single record per CDR3 protein comes from TCRdb applying MiXCR to the 5' RACE reads. The sample carries about 64,000 distinct CDR3 sequences, about an eighth recorded once. This receptor was taken from an adult who was a healthcare worker with PCR-confirmed SARS-CoV-2 infection or an uninfected control (not recorded which). Material: whole blood.

CDR3 loop: CSARRPFTYEQYF. The CDR3 DNA follows: TGCAGTGCTAGACGCCCTTTTACTTACGAGCAGTACTTC. V and J are TRBV20-1 and TRBJ2-7; D is unclear. The CDR3 contains 13 residues. V was cut by 2 bases and J by 4 bases, with 12 bases left in between. Germline V gives CDR1 DFQATT, CDR2 SNEGSKA (reference sequence).